This T cell receptor (beta chain) is drawn from a study of blood T cell repertoires in COVID-19. Data came from immunoSEQ multiplex PCR; TCRdb stores just in-frame clones and leaves some out. The sample yields more than 110,000 clones, over 75% seen once. Trimming stripped 5 bases from V and 12 bases from J, with 15 bases between. CDR3 length: 12 amino acids. Assignment of participants to cohorts was predicated upon participant-reported clinical history. This sequence joins TRBV12-3 or TRBV12-4 and TRBJ2-3; weak D call: TRBD2 (6 bases). The sequence was collected from a woman in her 50s who had recovered from COVID-19. Material for sequencing was PBMCs or T cells enriched from blood (not recorded which). CDR3 nucleotide sequence: TGTGCCAGCAGTCCGCCACGCGGGGCCCAGTATTTT. It yields the protein CASSPPRGAQYF.